Each of the 22 T cell receptor beta chains below was sequenced from the same sample in a study of CD8 T cells in Susac syndrome. An amount of RNA that ranged from 0.5 to 1 ug was reverse transcribed with random hexamers. TCRdb analysed the immunoSEQ multiplex PCR reads with MiXCR anew, one entry per CDR3 protein. The data show approximately 160,000 distinct CDR3 sequences, 85% to 95% seen once. The sample was CD4+ T cells from PBMCs. The receptors here all came from a human donor with multiple sclerosis.

The chain combines TRBV7-2 with TRBJ2-4; D assignment may be TRBD1 or TRBD2 (6 bases each). The germline V gene has CDR1 SGHTA and CDR2 FQGNSA. The length of the CDR3 is 13 residues. V lost 6 bases to trimming and J lost 7 bases, with 13 bases between them. This CDR3 is CASSLGGANIQYF. The CDR3 bases are TGTGCCAGCAGTTTGGGGGGCGCGAACATTCAGTACTTC.

The rearrangement joins TRBV15 to TRBJ2-7; weak D call: TRBD2 (6 bases). This CDR3 comprises 15 residues. Germline V gene sequence: CDR1 LNHNV, CDR2 YYDKDF (reference sequence). V lost 1 base, J lost 5 bases, and 15 bases lay in between. CDR3 DNA sequence: TGTGCCACCAGCAGAGGGGGGGTTAGACTGCACGAGCAGTACTTC. Protein: CATSRGGVRLHEQYF.

This chain links TRBV4-2 with TRBJ1-6; TRBD1 might be the D (5 bases). The CDR3 sequence is 17 residues long. V gave up 0 bases and J gave up 0 bases, with 9 bases separating them. CDR1 and CDR2 (germline): LGHNA, YNFKEQ. The CDR3 reads CASSQEGAFSYNSPLHF. CDR3 nucleotides: TGTGCCAGCAGCCAAGAAGGGGCTTTCTCCTATAATTCACCCCTCCACTTT.

For the CDR3, the DNA is TGTGCCAGCAGTGGACATTTCGGGGCTTCTAGCTCCTACGAGCAGTACTTC. Translation gives CASSGHFGASSSYEQYF. This chain joins TRBV28 and TRBJ2-7; D may match TRBD1 or TRBD2 (5 bases each). The CDR3 runs 17 residues. Trimming took 5 bases from V and 0 from J, leaving 20 bases between them. Germline CDR1 reads MDHEN; CDR2 reads SYDVKM.

V usage is TRBV28 and J usage is TRBJ2-7, with 11 nucleotides matching TRBD1. The germline V gene has CDR1 MDHEN and CDR2 SYDVKM. The V segment lost 4 bases and the J segment 2 bases; nucleotides outside the gene matches: 7. The length of the CDR3 is 16 residues. The DNA for the CDR3 is TGTGCCAGCAGTTCTCCGGGACAGGGGGTCCCCTACGAGCAGTACTTC. As protein: CASSSPGQGVPYEQYF.

The V gene is TRBV3-1, the J gene TRBJ1-6; D is uncertain. V was cut by 1 base and J by 10 bases, with 8 bases left in between. This CDR3 contains 13 residues. Germline-derived CDR1 and CDR2 are LGHDT and YNNKEL (reference sequence). The CDR3 region has the DNA TGTGCCAGCAGCCAAGTCCTGGGGTCACCCCTCCACTTT. Protein: CASSQVLGSPLHF.

This clonotype has a single count. CDR3 nucleotides: TGCAGTGCTAGGAAGGGCGGGGGGGCGATAAATGAGCAGTTCTTC. This gives the protein CSARKGGGAINEQFF. The V call is TRBV20-1, the J call TRBJ2-1, with TRBD2 identical over 9 bases. Germline V gene sequence: CDR1 DFQATT, CDR2 SNEGSKA (reference sequence). The CDR3 consists of 15 residues. With V trimmed by 3 bases and J by 7 bases, 10 bases remained unmatched.

This chain joins TRBV4-2 and TRBJ1-6; D is unclear. V was cut by 2 bases and J by 7 bases, with 15 bases left in between. Looked up from germline, CDR1 is LGHNA and CDR2 is YNFKEQ. The CDR3 totals 16 residues. CDR3 nucleotide sequence: TGTGCCAGCAGCCAAAGATACGGGAGCGGCAATTCACCCCTCCACTTT. Translating gives CASSQRYGSGNSPLHF.

The J gene is TRBJ2-1, the V gene TRBV6-1; D is unresolved. The CDR3 totals 15 residues. CDR1 is MNHNS and CDR2 is SASEGT in the germline V gene. The V gene lost 6 bases and the J gene lost 3 bases, with 15 bases spanning the gap. In DNA, the CDR3 is TGTGCCAGCAGGGCGCAGGCCGGAGACTACAATGAGCAGTTCTTC. This translates into CASRAQAGDYNEQFF.

V is TRBV30 and J is TRBJ1-2; the D is unclear. The CDR3 sequence is 15 residues long. The V end was cut by 0 bases, the J end by 2 bases, with 13 bases between. The germline V gene encodes CDR1 GTSNPN and CDR2 SVGIG (reference sequence). In DNA form, the CDR3 reads TGTGCCTGGAGTGTACTCGGGCAGCCCAACTATGGCTACACCTTC. It translates to CAWSVLGQPNYGYTF.

J is TRBJ2-3 and V is TRBV5-1; a possible D gene is TRBD1 (6 bases). Germline CDR1 SGHRS, CDR2 YFSETQ. V lost 0 bases and J 4 bases, leaving 12 bases between the germline ends. The CDR3 length is 15 residues. CDR3 residues: CASSLATGKSDTQYF. CDR3 coding DNA: TGCGCCAGCAGCTTGGCTACAGGGAAGTCAGATACGCAGTATTTT.

The J gene is TRBJ1-5, the V gene TRBV30; no reliable D call. In germline, CDR1 is GTSNPN, CDR2 SVGIG (reference sequence). CDR3 length equals 13 residues. V dropped 0 bases and J dropped 6 bases, with 9 bases sitting between them. In DNA form, the CDR3 reads TGTGCCTGGAGTGTACGGGCGGGTCAGCCCCAGCATTTT. Amino acids: CAWSVRAGQPQHF. Looking up the rest from reference TRBV30 and TRBJ1-5 gives the full variable domain: SQTIHQWPATLVQPVGSPLSLECTVEGTSNPNLYWYRQAAGRGLQLLFYSVGIGQISSEVPQNLSASRPQDRQFILSSKKLLLSDSGFYLCAWSVRAGQPQHFGDGTRLSIL.

The chain combines TRBV9 with TRBJ1-3; the D is unclear. This CDR3 is built from 15 residues. Looked up from germline, CDR1 is SGDLS and CDR2 is YYNGEE. With 0 bases removed from V and 3 bases from J, the gap between germline ends came to 10 bases. The CDR3 region is CASSVGVSIGNTIYF. The CDR3 DNA follows: TGTGCCAGCAGCGTAGGCGTATCAATTGGAAACACCATATATTTT.

CDR3 protein: CASSFRAGVWAGELFF. CDR3 nucleotide sequence: TGTGCCAGCAGTTTTAGAGCGGGAGTATGGGCCGGGGAGCTGTTTTTT. The V gene is TRBV27, the J gene TRBJ2-2; 8 nucleotides match TRBD2. The junction had 9 bases not matched to a gene; V was cut back by 3 bases and J by 6 bases. This CDR3 spans 16 amino acids. Germline loops: CDR1 MNHEY, CDR2 SMNVEV (reference sequence).

This chain connects TRBV30 to TRBJ2-6; possible D gene TRBD1, 6 bases. V gave up 0 bases and J gave up 1 base, with 13 bases separating them. Germline values: CDR1 GTSNPN, CDR2 SVGIG (reference sequence). The CDR3 consists of 17 residues. In DNA form, the CDR3 reads TGTGCCTGGAGTGTCACAGGGCATCGATCTGGGGCCAACGTCCTGACTTTC. The encoded protein is CAWSVTGHRSGANVLTF.

This clonotype was counted between two and nine times. The rearrangement uses TRBV2 and TRBJ1-5; D not resolved. The CDR3 has 13 amino acids. The germline V and J ends were trimmed by 4 bases and 9 bases, with 13 bases remaining between them. Germline lookup yields CDR1 SNHLY and CDR2 FYNNEI. CDR3 region: CASSVRVELPQHF. CDR3 DNA: TGTGCCAGCAGTGTAAGGGTCGAGTTGCCCCAGCATTTT.

This clonotype was detected only once. The chain recombines TRBV12-3 or TRBV12-4 with TRBJ1-5; possible D gene TRBD1, 6 bases. V was clipped by 8 bases and J by 6 bases, with 20 bases between them. CDR3 length: 15 amino acids. The CDR3 sequence: CASGGKGGFSQPQHF. The CDR3 bases are TGTGCCAGCGGGGGGAAAGGGGGTTTCAGTCAGCCCCAGCATTTT.

This sequence joins TRBV2 and TRBJ2-5, with D perhaps TRBD1 (6 bases). The CDR3 totals 14 residues. The germline gives CDR1 SNHLY, CDR2 FYNNEI. The germline V and J ends were trimmed by 8 bases and 0 bases, with 13 bases remaining between them. CDR3 sequence (DNA): TGTGCCAGCGTCTCCAGGGGCCACCAAGAGACCCAGTACTTC. This codes for CASVSRGHQETQYF. Full variable domain (outside the CDR3, taken from reference TRBV2 and TRBJ2-5): EPEVTQTPSHQVTQMGQEVILRCVPISNHLYFYWYRQILGQKVEFLVSFYNNEISEKSEIFDDQFSVERPDGSNFTLKIRSTKLEDSAMYFCASVSRGHQETQYFGPGTRLLVL.

V is TRBV28 and J is TRBJ2-7, with D unclear. The V end lost 4 bases, the J end lost 5 bases, and 12 bases lay between the germline ends. Germline CDR1 reads MDHEN; CDR2 reads SYDVKM. CDR3 size: 13 residues. CDR3 residues: CASSSSGRDEQYF. CDR3 coding DNA: TGTGCCAGCAGTTCCTCCGGACGGGACGAGCAGTACTTC.

The V gene is TRBV30, the J gene TRBJ2-2; 11 nucleotides match TRBD2. The CDR3 has 18 amino acids. Germline V gene sequence: CDR1 GTSNPN, CDR2 SVGIG (reference sequence). V was pared by 3 bases and J by 2 bases, with 11 bases of the junction left unmatched. The CDR3 DNA reads as TGTGCCTGGAGCCACCCGACTAGCGGGGCAATAAACACCGGGGAGCTGTTTTTT. It encodes CAWSHPTSGAINTGELFF.

This chain joins TRBV20-1 and TRBJ1-1; no reliable D call. From germline, CDR1 is DFQATT and CDR2 SNEGSKA (reference sequence). Trimming pared 5 bases from V and 0 bases from J, leaving 19 bases between. The CDR3 consists of 16 residues. Written as DNA, the CDR3 is TGCAGTGCTTCCCAGCTGGGTAGGGTAATGAACACTGAAGCTTTCTTT. Protein sequence: CSASQLGRVMNTEAFF.

The gene calls are TRBV24-1 and TRBJ2-1, with D possibly TRBD2 on 7 matching bases. V shed 4 bases and J shed 9 bases, with 15 bases lying between them. The CDR3 consists of 14 residues. Germline CDR1 KGHDR, CDR2 SFDVKD. This CDR3 is CATSEAGDYGEQFF. In nucleotides, the CDR3 is TGTGCCACCAGTGAGGCAGGGGACTACGGTGAGCAGTTCTTC.